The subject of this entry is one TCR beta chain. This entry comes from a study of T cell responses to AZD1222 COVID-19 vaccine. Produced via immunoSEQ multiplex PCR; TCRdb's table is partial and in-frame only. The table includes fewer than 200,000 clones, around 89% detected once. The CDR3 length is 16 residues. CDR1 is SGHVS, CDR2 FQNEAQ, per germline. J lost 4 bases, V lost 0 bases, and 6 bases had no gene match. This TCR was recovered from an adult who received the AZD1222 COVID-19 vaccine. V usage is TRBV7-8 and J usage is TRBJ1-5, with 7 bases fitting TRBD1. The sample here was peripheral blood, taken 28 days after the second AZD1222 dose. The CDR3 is CASSLAGTVLNQPQHF. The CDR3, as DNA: TGTGCCAGCAGCTTAGCGGGGACAGTCCTTAATCAGCCCCAGCATTTT. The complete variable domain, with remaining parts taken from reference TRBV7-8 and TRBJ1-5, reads GAGVSQSPRYKVAKRGQDVALRCDPISGHVSLFWYQQALGQGPEFLTYFQNEAQLDKSGLPSDRFFAERPEGSVSTLKIQRTQQEDSAVYLCASSLAGTVLNQPQHFGDGTRLSIL.